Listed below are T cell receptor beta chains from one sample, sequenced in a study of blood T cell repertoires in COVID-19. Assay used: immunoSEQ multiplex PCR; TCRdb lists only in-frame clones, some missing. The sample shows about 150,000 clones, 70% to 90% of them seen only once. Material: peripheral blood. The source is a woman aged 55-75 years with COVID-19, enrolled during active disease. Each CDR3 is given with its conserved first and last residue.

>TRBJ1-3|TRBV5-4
CASSWGTGRNTIYF
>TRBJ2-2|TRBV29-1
CSAAQGWDTGELFF
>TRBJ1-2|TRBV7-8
CASSLGDTLVGYTF
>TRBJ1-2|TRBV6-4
CASSDPLIEGYTF
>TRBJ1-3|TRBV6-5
CASSYSDRGTGNTIYF
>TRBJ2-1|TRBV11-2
CASSLWTSGSNNEQFF
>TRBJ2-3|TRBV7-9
CASSFTSGRAKLGSDTQYF
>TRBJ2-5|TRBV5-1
CASKLAVLGPETQYF
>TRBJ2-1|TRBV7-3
CASSSQGGSNNEQFF
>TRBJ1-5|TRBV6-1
CASSEARRGQPQHF
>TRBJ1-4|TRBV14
CASSRRQPVNEKLFF
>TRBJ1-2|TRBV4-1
CASSQDESWDSRTYTF
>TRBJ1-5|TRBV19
CATDLTGEDNQPQHF
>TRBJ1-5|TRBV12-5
CASGLLSVGNQPQHF
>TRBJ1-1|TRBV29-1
CSVASQTEAFF
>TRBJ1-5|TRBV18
CASSPDRDDQPQHF
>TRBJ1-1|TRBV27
CASSLWGRTEAFF
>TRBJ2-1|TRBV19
CASTTSGSSSYNEQFF
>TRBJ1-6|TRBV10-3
CAISESQGQPGSPLHF
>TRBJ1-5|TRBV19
CASSNRGSNQPQHF
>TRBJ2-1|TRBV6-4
CASSDPSGGYNEQFF
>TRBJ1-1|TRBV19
CASRTGGYTEAFF
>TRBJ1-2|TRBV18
CASSTRDSYGYTF
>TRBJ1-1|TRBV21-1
CASSKSPDRLRTEAFF
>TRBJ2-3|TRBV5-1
CASSRLGGQGDTQYF
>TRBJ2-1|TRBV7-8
CASSISGGEQFF
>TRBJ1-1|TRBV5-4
CASSFPTGTNTEAFF
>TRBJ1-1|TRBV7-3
CASSLSVNTEAFF
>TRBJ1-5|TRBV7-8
CASSAAGTGAQPQHF
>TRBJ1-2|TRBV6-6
CASSTGTGNYGYTF
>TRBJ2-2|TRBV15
CATSREDRANTGELFF
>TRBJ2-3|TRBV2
CASSWTSGNSDTQYF
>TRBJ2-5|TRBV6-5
CASRGTGGRETQYF
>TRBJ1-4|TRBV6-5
CASSRQAEEKLFF
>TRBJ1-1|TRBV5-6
CASSLARGQRRLNTEAFF
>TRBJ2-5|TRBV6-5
CASRHINQETQYF
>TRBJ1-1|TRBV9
CASSPEGGVTEAFF
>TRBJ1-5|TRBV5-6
CASSFQGPGNQPQHF
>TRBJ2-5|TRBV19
CASRGSGGLETQYF
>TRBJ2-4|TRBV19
CATGAYPLNIQYF
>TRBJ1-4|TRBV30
CAWGAREKLFF
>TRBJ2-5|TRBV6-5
CASSYSYRVVSETQYF
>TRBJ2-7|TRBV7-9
CASSLDLGVPTQQYF
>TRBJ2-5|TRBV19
CASSIGRQGALETQYF
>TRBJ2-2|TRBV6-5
CASSYSGLGDTGELFF